These 23 T cell receptor beta chains came from one sample sequenced in a study of blood T cell repertoires in COVID-19. Assay: immunoSEQ multiplex PCR; the TCRdb copy retains only in-frame clones and omits some. The data show about 140,000 clones, 81% seen once. The specimen sequenced was peripheral blood. The receptors come from a woman in her fifties or sixties with active or convalescent COVID-19.

The rearrangement links TRBV7-9 to TRBJ2-2; D perhaps matches TRBD1 (6 bases). The V gene's germline CDR1 is SEHNR and CDR2 FQNEAQ (reference sequence). The length of the CDR3 is 15 residues. The V end was cut by 4 bases, the J end by 6 bases, with 15 bases between. The CDR3 here is CASSSRDTLAGELFF. The CDR3 nucleotides are TGTGCCAGCAGCTCCCGGGACACCCTGGCCGGGGAGCTGTTTTTT.

This clone was seen once. The chain has TRBV28 and TRBJ1-1, with a possible D match to TRBD1 (5 bases). V lost 5 bases to trimming and J lost 3 bases, with 19 bases between them. Germline V gene sequence: CDR1 MDHEN, CDR2 SYDVKM. This CDR3 region has 16 residues. The CDR3 DNA reads TGTGCCAGCAGTCATTCAGGGTACGACGGCTACACTGAAGCTTTCTTT. Protein: CASSHSGYDGYTEAFF.

The V call is TRBV6-1, the J call TRBJ2-5, with TRBD2 matching 14 bases. The CDR3 has 18 amino acids. J was trimmed by 2 bases and V by 4 bases; bases with no gene match: 9. Germline lookup yields CDR1 MNHNS and CDR2 SASEGT. CDR3 residues: CASSAGLAGGPGQETQYF. CDR3 bases: TGTGCCAGCAGTGCAGGACTAGCGGGGGGCCCGGGGCAAGAGACCCAGTACTTC.

This chain uses TRBV12-3 or TRBV12-4 with TRBJ1-6, with D hard to call. The ends were cut back, 6 bases at V and 10 bases at J, with 13 bases in the middle. The CDR3 spans 13 residues. CDR3 coding DNA: TGTGCCAGCAGCCCCCGGGATACCTCACCCCTCCACTTT. Protein product: CASSPRDTSPLHF.

J is TRBJ2-2 and V is TRBV19; D unresolved. The CDR3 length is 12 residues. Trimming took 5 bases from V and 8 from J, leaving 9 bases between them. The germline V gene encodes CDR1 LNHDA and CDR2 SQIVND (reference sequence). Here the CDR3 DNA reads TGTGCCAGTAGTCAAAAGACAGGGGAGCTGTTTTTT. Amino acid sequence: CASSQKTGELFF.

This clone was seen a single time. As DNA, the CDR3 is TGTGCCACCAGCAGAGTTACAGAAGGCTATGGCTACACCTTC. Translation gives CATSRVTEGYGYTF. This chain connects TRBV15 to TRBJ1-2; no clear D. This CDR3 region has 14 residues. Germline V gene data show CDR1 as LNHNV and CDR2 as YYDKDF (reference sequence). The V end lost 1 base, the J end lost 4 bases, and 10 bases lay between the germline ends. Full variable domain (outside the CDR3, taken from reference TRBV15 and TRBJ1-2): DAMVIQNPRYQVTQFGKPVTLSCSQTLNHNVMYWYQQKSSQAPKLLFHYYDKDFNNEADTPDNFQSRRPNTSFCFLDIRSPGLGDTAMYLCATSRVTEGYGYTFGSGTRLTVV.

V usage is TRBV6-5 and J usage is TRBJ1-4, with D perhaps TRBD1 (6 bases). Trimming removed 2 bases from V and 8 bases from J, with 12 bases in between. Germline V gene data show CDR1 as MNHEY and CDR2 as SVGAGI. The CDR3 length is 14 residues. The CDR3 protein is CASSYRGLREKLFF. Here the CDR3 DNA reads TGTGCCAGCAGTTACAGGGGGTTACGCGAAAAACTGTTTTTT.

The rearrangement uses TRBV3-1 (or the pseudogene TRBV3-2) and TRBJ1-2, with D uncertain. V was cut by 0 bases and J by 4 bases, with 12 bases left in between. Germline loops: CDR1 LGHDT, CDR2 YNNKEL (reference sequence). The CDR3 length is 15 residues. CDR3 sequence (DNA): TGTGCCAGCAGCCAAGATATTGGAGTCCTCTATGGCTACACCTTC. Its translation is CASSQDIGVLYGYTF.

The CDR3 coding sequence is TGTGCCAGCAGTCGCCGGGACTGGTACTCCTACGAGCAGTACTTC. Translated, it gives CASSRRDWYSYEQYF. The gene calls are TRBV7-9 and TRBJ2-7, with TRBD2 as a possible D gene (6 bases). V was cut by 6 bases and J by 0 bases, with 15 bases left in between. This CDR3 contains 15 residues. Germline loops: CDR1 SEHNR, CDR2 FQNEAQ (reference sequence).

The V call is TRBV12-3 or TRBV12-4, the J call TRBJ1-2, with D possibly TRBD1 on 6 matching bases. The CDR3 is 12 residues long. Trimming shortened V by 11 bases and J by 3 bases, and 13 bases separated the two germline ends. The CDR3: CAVRDTDYGYTF. CDR3 sequence (DNA): TGTGCCGTCCGGGACACAGACTATGGCTACACCTTC.

This clone appeared a few times. J is TRBJ2-2 and V is TRBV3-1 (or the pseudogene TRBV3-2), with 8 bases that match TRBD2. The CDR3 is 16 residues long. With 2 bases clipped from V and 5 bases from J, the junction kept 7 bases outside the gene matches. Germline CDR1 is LGHDT and CDR2 is YNNKEL (reference sequence). CDR3 residues: CASSQRSAGDTGELFF. In DNA form, the CDR3 reads TGTGCCAGCAGCCAAAGGTCAGCGGGAGATACCGGGGAGCTGTTTTTT.

This clone was seen more than once but under ten times. The chain employs TRBV5-6 and TRBJ1-1; D unresolved. V was pared by 0 bases and J by 2 bases, with 8 bases between. The CDR3 covers 14 residues. Germline V CDR1 and CDR2: SGHDT, YYEEEE. CDR3 DNA: TGTGCCAGCAGCTTGGTAGGCGGTAACACTGAAGCTTTCTTT. Protein product: CASSLVGGNTEAFF.

The CDR3 region has the DNA TGTGCCAGCAGCCAGTCCAGGGAAAGCGACACTGAAGCTTTCTTT. Translating gives CASSQSRESDTEAFF. This sequence joins TRBV7-9 and TRBJ1-1, with D possibly being TRBD1 (5 bases). The CDR3 is 15 residues long. Trimming shortened V by 5 bases and J by 3 bases, and 16 bases separated the two germline ends. Germline-derived CDR1 and CDR2 are SEHNR and FQNEAQ (reference sequence).

The chain has TRBV28 and TRBJ1-3, with TRBD1 matching 9 bases. Trimming removed 4 bases from V and 2 bases from J; junction bases left unmatched: 12. The CDR3 consists of 18 residues. The germline CDR1 and CDR2 sequences are MDHEN and SYDVKM. The CDR3 reads CASSSAGTGSRAGNTIYF. For the CDR3, the DNA is TGTGCCAGCAGTTCAGCCGGGACAGGGTCTCGGGCTGGAAACACCATATATTTT.

The chain is built from TRBV4-2 and TRBJ2-3; 10 bases match TRBD2. Germline V lookup: CDR1 LGHNA, CDR2 YNFKEQ. The CDR3 is 16 residues long. After removal of 2 bases from V and 0 bases from J, the junction contained 2 bases not matched to a gene. CDR3 amino acids: CASSQLAGGSTDTQYF. The CDR3 region has the DNA TGTGCCAGCAGCCAATTAGCGGGGGGTAGCACAGATACGCAGTATTTT.

V usage is TRBV15 and J usage is TRBJ1-2, with 7 bases matching TRBD1. Germline V gene sequence: CDR1 LNHNV, CDR2 YYDKDF (reference sequence). V gave up 5 bases and J gave up 5 bases; unmatched junction bases: 5. This CDR3 comprises 13 residues. This chain's CDR3 is CATSAARGYGYTF. The CDR3, as DNA: TGTGCCACCAGCGCAGCCAGGGGGTATGGCTACACCTTC.

The CDR3 DNA follows: TGTGCCAGCAGTCTTAGCGGGAGGGCGATTAATGAGCAGTTCTTC. Protein: CASSLSGRAINEQFF. This rearrangement joins TRBV28 to TRBJ2-1, with 11 bases fitting TRBD2. The CDR3 consists of 15 residues. The V segment lost 5 bases and the J segment 7 bases; nucleotides outside the gene matches: 7. Germline CDR1 and CDR2: MDHEN and SYDVKM.

The rearrangement uses TRBV9 and TRBJ1-4; tentatively, D is TRBD1 (5 bases). The V and J ends lost 3 bases and 0 bases respectively, with 9 bases between them. This CDR3 is built from 15 residues. In germline, CDR1 is SGDLS, CDR2 YYNGEE. CDR3 amino acids: CASSARQSTNEKLFF. The CDR3 coding sequence is TGTGCCAGCAGCGCTCGACAGTCAACTAATGAAAAACTGTTTTTT.

This clone was seen a handful of times. The rearrangement uses TRBV4-3 and TRBJ2-1, with TRBD2 identical over 9 bases. Trimming took 0 bases from V and 7 from J; bases not matched to a gene: 4. Germline assignment: CDR1 LGHNA and CDR2 YSLEER. The CDR3 runs to 15 residues. In nucleotides, the CDR3 is TGCGCCAGCAGCCAAGATAGCGGGAGTCTGAATGAGCAGTTCTTC. Translated: CASSQDSGSLNEQFF.

This clone was seen just once. The chain uses TRBV6-2 or TRBV6-3 and TRBJ2-5; 8 bases line up with TRBD2. Germline trimming cut 6 bases from V and 5 bases from J; bases unmatched to any gene: 11. Per the germline V gene, CDR1 is MNHEY and CDR2 is SVGEGT. This CDR3 region has 15 residues. The DNA of the CDR3 is TGTGCCAGCAGCCGACCCGCGGGGGGCGGTGAGACCCAGTACTTC. This translates into CASSRPAGGGETQYF.

The chain recombines TRBV28 with TRBJ2-7; D perhaps matches TRBD2 (6 bases). Germline V gives CDR1 MDHEN, CDR2 SYDVKM. V shed 2 bases and J shed 3 bases, with 11 bases lying between them. CDR3 length: 14 residues. The CDR3 sequence: CASSLRSGRYEQYF. The CDR3 DNA reads TGTGCCAGCAGTTTACGCAGCGGGCGCTACGAGCAGTACTTC. Variable domain in full (rest from reference TRBV28 and TRBJ2-7): DVKVTQSSRYLVKRTGEKVFLECVQDMDHENMFWYRQDPGLGLRLIYFSYDVKMKEKGDIPEGYSVSREKKERFSLILESASTNQTSMYLCASSLRSGRYEQYFGPGTRLTVT.

The chain carries TRBV5-3 and TRBJ1-5; 7 positions agree with TRBD1. TRBV5-3 is marked as an open reading frame, function uncertain. CDR3 length equals 15 residues. Germline trimming cut 1 base from V and 1 base from J; bases unmatched to any gene: 2. This chain's CDR3 is CARSLKTGSNQPQHF. The DNA of the CDR3 is TGTGCCAGAAGCTTGAAGACAGGGAGCAATCAGCCCCAGCATTTT.

The chain joins TRBV5-6 to TRBJ1-3, with 11 positions matching TRBD1. Germline assignment: CDR1 SGHDT and CDR2 YYEEEE. CDR3 length: 16 residues. The trim removed 3 bases at V and 4 bases at J, leaving 6 bases unmatched. CDR3 sequence (DNA): TGTGCCAGCAGCTGGTGGACAGGGGGCTCAGGAAACACCATATATTTT. It is translated as CASSWWTGGSGNTIYF.